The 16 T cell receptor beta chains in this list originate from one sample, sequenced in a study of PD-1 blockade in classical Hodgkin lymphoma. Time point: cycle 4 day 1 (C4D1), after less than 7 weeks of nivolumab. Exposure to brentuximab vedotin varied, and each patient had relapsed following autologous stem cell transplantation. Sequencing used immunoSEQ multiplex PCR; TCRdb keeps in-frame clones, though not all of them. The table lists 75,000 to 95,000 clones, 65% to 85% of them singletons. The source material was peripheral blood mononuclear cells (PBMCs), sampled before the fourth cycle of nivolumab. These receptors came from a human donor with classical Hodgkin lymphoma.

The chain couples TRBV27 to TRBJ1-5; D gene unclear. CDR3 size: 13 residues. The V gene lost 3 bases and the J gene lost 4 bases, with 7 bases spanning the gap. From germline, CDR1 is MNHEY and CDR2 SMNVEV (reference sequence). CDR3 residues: CASSLGRNQPQHF. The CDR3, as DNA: TGTGCCAGCAGTTTGGGGAGAAATCAGCCCCAGCATTTT.

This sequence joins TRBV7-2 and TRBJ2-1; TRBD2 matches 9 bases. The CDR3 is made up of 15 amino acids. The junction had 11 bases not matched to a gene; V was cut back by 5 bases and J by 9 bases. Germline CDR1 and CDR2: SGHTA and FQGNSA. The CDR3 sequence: CASSALAGVVGEQFF. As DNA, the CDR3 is TGTGCCAGCAGCGCCTTAGCGGGAGTTGTCGGTGAGCAGTTCTTC.

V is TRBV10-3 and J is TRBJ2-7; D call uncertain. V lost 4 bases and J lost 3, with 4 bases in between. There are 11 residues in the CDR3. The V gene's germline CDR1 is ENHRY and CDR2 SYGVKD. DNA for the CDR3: TGTGCCATCAGTGCTCTCTACGAGCAGTACTTC. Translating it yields CAISALYEQYF.

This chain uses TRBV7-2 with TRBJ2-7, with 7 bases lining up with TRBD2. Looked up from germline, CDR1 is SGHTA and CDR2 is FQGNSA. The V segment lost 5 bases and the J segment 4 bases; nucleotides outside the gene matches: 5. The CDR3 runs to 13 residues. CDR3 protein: CASSPLAVYEQYF. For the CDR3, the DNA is TGTGCCAGCAGCCCTCTAGCGGTGTACGAGCAGTACTTC.

The CDR3: CASSLALAGGGTDTQYF. The DNA of the CDR3 is TGTGCCAGTAGTTTGGCTCTAGCGGGAGGAGGCACAGATACGCAGTATTTT. This chain connects TRBV19 to TRBJ2-3; 11 positions agree with TRBD2. Trimming cost V 5 bases and J 1 base; bases outside gene matches: 8. Germline V lookup: CDR1 LNHDA, CDR2 SQIVND (reference sequence). The CDR3 is 17 residues long. Based on the CDR3 plus reference TRBV19 and TRBJ2-3, the full variable domain is DGGITQSPKYLFRKEGQNVTLSCEQNLNHDAMYWYRQDPGQGLRLIYYSQIVNDFQKGDIAEGYSVSREKKESFPLTVTSAQKNPTAFYLCASSLALAGGGTDTQYFGPGTRLTVL.

CDR3 amino acids: CASSLGLQERYGYTF. CDR3 nucleotides: TGTGCCAGCAGCTTAGGTCTCCAGGAAAGATATGGCTACACCTTC. The rearrangement uses TRBV7-2 and TRBJ1-2, with D uncertain. Germline assignment: CDR1 SGHTA and CDR2 FQGNSA. The ends were cut back, 1 base at V and 5 bases at J, with 14 bases in the middle. The CDR3 length is 15 residues.

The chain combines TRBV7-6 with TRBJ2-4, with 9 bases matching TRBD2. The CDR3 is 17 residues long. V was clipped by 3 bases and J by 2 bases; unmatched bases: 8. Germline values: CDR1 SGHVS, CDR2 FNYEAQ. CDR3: CASSFGASGTSKNIQYF. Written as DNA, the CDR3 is TGTGCCAGCAGCTTCGGGGCTAGCGGGACCTCCAAAAACATTCAGTACTTC.

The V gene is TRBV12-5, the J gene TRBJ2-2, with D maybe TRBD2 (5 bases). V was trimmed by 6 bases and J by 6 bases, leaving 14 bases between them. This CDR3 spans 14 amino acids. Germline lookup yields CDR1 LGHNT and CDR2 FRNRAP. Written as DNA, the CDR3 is TGTGCTAGTGGCCCGGGGAAGCTGGCCGGGGAGCTGTTTTTT. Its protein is CASGPGKLAGELFF.

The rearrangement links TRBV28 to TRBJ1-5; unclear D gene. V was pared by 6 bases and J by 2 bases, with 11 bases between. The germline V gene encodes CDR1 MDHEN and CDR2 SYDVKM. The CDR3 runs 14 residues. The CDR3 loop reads CASRRVWGNQPQHF. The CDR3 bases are TGTGCCAGCAGGAGGGTATGGGGCAATCAGCCCCAGCATTTT.

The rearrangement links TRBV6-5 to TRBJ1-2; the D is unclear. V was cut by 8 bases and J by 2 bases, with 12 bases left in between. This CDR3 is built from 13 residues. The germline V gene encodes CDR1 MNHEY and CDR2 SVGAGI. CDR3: CASGEMLNYGYTF. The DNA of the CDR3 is TGTGCCAGCGGGGAGATGTTGAACTATGGCTACACCTTC.

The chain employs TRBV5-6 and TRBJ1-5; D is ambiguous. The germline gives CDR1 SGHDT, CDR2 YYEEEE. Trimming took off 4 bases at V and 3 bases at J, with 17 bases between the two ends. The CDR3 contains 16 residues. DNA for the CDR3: TGTGCCAGCAGCCTCTCGGGGTTGTTTAACAATCAGCCCCAGCATTTT. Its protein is CASSLSGLFNNQPQHF.

The CDR3 is CASSSVVKGYEQYF. The CDR3 region has the DNA TGTGCCAGCAGTTCTGTCGTAAAGGGCTACGAGCAGTACTTC. The chain carries TRBV27 and TRBJ2-7; D unresolved. The CDR3 is made up of 14 amino acids. Germline CDR1 reads MNHEY; CDR2 reads SMNVEV (reference sequence). V dropped 4 bases and J dropped 3 bases, with 13 bases sitting between them.

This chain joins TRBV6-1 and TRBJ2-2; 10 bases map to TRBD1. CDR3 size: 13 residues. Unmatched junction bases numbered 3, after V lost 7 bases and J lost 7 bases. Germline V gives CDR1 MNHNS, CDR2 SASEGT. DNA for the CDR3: TGTGCCAGCACTGACAGGGGGCACGGGGAGCTGTTTTTT. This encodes CASTDRGHGELFF.

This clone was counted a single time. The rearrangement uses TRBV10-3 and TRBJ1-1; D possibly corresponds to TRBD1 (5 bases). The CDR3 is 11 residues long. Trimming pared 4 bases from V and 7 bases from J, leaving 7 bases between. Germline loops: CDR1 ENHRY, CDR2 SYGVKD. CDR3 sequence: CAISGGGEAFF. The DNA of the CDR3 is TGTGCCATCAGTGGTGGGGGTGAAGCTTTCTTT.

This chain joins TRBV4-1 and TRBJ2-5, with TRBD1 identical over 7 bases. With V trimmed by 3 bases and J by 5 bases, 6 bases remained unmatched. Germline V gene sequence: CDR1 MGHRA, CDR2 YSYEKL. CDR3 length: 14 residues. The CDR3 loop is CASSHIDRVETQYF. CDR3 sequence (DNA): TGCGCCAGCAGCCATATAGACAGGGTTGAGACCCAGTACTTC.

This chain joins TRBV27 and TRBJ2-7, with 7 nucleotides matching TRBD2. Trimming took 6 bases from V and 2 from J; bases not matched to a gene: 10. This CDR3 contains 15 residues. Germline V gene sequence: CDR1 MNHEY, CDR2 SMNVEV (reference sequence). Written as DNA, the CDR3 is TGTGCCAGCAGCATCGACGGCGGGGGAACCTACGAGCAGTACTTC. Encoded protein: CASSIDGGGTYEQYF.